A single sample gave rise to the 18 T cell receptor beta chains below, sequenced in a study of cytomegalovirus exposure and HLA in healthy donors. PCR involved 60 Vbeta and 13 Jbeta primers. Using immunoSEQ multiplex PCR, the repertoire was profiled, and TCRdb retains in-frame clones only, with some absent. The sample has over 100,000 clones. The sequenced material came from PBMCs. The receptors were sampled from a man aged 25-40 years in good health and CMV-seronegative.

V and J are TRBV13 and TRBJ1-4, with 7 bases aligning to TRBD1. V was pared by 5 bases and J by 5 bases, with 8 bases of the junction left unmatched. Germline V lookup: CDR1 PRHDT, CDR2 FYEKMQ (reference sequence). This CDR3 region has 15 residues. CDR3 loop: CASSPQTGVNEKLFF. The CDR3 coding sequence is TGTGCCAGCAGCCCGCAAACAGGGGTCAATGAAAAACTGTTTTTT.

The chain joins TRBV7-9 to TRBJ1-2; tentatively, D is TRBD1 (5 bases). This CDR3 is built from 16 residues. Germline loops: CDR1 SEHNR, CDR2 FQNEAQ (reference sequence). V was trimmed by 11 bases and J by 8 bases, leaving 30 bases between them. DNA for the CDR3: TGTGCCGGCATTTCAAGGACCGGGGGACGAACTGGAGGCTACACCTTC. Translation gives CAGISRTGGRTGGYTF.

The chain joins TRBV4-1 to TRBJ1-6; TRBD1 agrees at 8 bases. V gave up 3 bases and J gave up 7 bases; unmatched junction bases: 5. Germline CDR1 is MGHRA and CDR2 is YSYEKL. This CDR3 contains 15 residues. Written as DNA, the CDR3 is TGCGCCAGCAGCCACGAGGACAGGGACAATTCACCCCTCCACTTT. This codes for CASSHEDRDNSPLHF.

The V gene is TRBV19, the J gene TRBJ2-3, with no clear D. From germline, CDR1 is LNHDA and CDR2 SQIVND (reference sequence). The germline V and J ends were trimmed by 5 bases and 2 bases, with 2 bases remaining between them. CDR3 size: 11 residues. In nucleotides, the CDR3 is TGTGCCAGTAGTCTCACAGATACGCAGTATTTT. It encodes CASSLTDTQYF. Variable domain in full (rest from reference TRBV19 and TRBJ2-3): DGGITQSPKYLFRKEGQNVTLSCEQNLNHDAMYWYRQDPGQGLRLIYYSQIVNDFQKGDIAEGYSVSREKKESFPLTVTSAQKNPTAFYLCASSLTDTQYFGPGTRLTVL.

The chain carries TRBV7-2 and TRBJ2-4; 10 bases agree with TRBD2. The CDR3 has 15 residues. Losses at the gene ends were 1 base for V and 12 bases for J; bases not matched to a gene: 9. Germline-derived CDR1 and CDR2 are SGHTA and FQGNSA. The CDR3 nucleotides are TGTGCCAGCAGCTTAGGTCTAGCGGGGGCCCTCAATCAGTACTTC. Protein sequence: CASSLGLAGALNQYF.

In nucleotides, the CDR3 is TGTGCCAGCGATTCATCCGGGACAACACAAGAGACCCAGTACTTC. Translation gives CASDSSGTTQETQYF. The chain joins TRBV6-1 to TRBJ2-5; possible D gene TRBD1, 6 bases. V was clipped by 8 bases and J by 2 bases, with 18 bases between them. This CDR3 comprises 15 residues. Germline assignment: CDR1 MNHNS and CDR2 SASEGT.

The V and J genes are TRBV5-8 and TRBJ1-3; D is possibly TRBD1 (5 bases). CDR3 length equals 14 residues. Deletions cut 3 bases from V and 0 bases from J, with 7 bases between. Germline V lookup: CDR1 SGHTS, CDR2 YDEGEE. In DNA form, the CDR3 reads TGTGCCAGCAGCTGGGGCCTCTCTGGAAACACCATATATTTT. This sequence encodes CASSWGLSGNTIYF.

The rearrangement links TRBV7-2 to TRBJ2-5, with 8 nucleotides matching TRBD2. V gave up 5 bases and J gave up 5 bases; unmatched junction bases: 10. There are 15 residues in the CDR3. Germline V gene sequence: CDR1 SGHTA, CDR2 FQGNSA. CDR3 residues: CASSQSGGPEETQYF. The CDR3 DNA reads as TGTGCCAGCAGCCAATCGGGGGGGCCGGAGGAGACCCAGTACTTC.

The gene calls are TRBV5-6 and TRBJ2-3; possibly TRBD2 for D (5 bases). Trimming stripped 3 bases from V and 5 bases from J, with 16 bases between. This CDR3 comprises 15 residues. CDR1 is SGHDT and CDR2 is YYEEEE in the germline V gene. The CDR3 is CASSSLARGGDTQYF. The CDR3 DNA reads TGTGCCAGCAGCTCCCTAGCCCGCGGAGGAGATACGCAGTATTTT.

The CDR3 protein is CASSQDYSGVDDTQYF. As DNA, the CDR3 is TGCGCCAGCAGCCAAGATTATTCGGGGGTAGACGATACGCAGTATTTT. The genes are TRBV4-3 and TRBJ2-3; TRBD2 is a possible D gene (6 bases). The CDR3 spans 16 residues. V was trimmed by 0 bases and J by 6 bases, leaving 16 bases between them. Germline V gene data show CDR1 as LGHNA and CDR2 as YSLEER.

This chain joins TRBV5-1 and TRBJ2-7, with TRBD2 matching over 11 bases. The V and J ends lost 0 bases and 2 bases, in that order; junction bases with no gene match: 4. This CDR3 contains 16 residues. Germline CDR1 and CDR2: SGHRS and YFSETQ. CDR3 DNA sequence: TGCGCCAGCAGCTTGGCGGCGACTAGCGGGGCCTACGAGCAGTACTTC. It specifies CASSLAATSGAYEQYF.

The rearrangement uses TRBV6-5 and TRBJ1-5, with D possibly TRBD1 on 5 matching bases. This CDR3 region has 13 residues. With 6 bases removed from V and 3 bases from J, the gap between germline ends came to 9 bases. Germline CDR1 and CDR2: MNHEY and SVGAGI. The CDR3 DNA reads as TGTGCCAGCAGGCAGGGACTCAATCAGCCCCAGCATTTT. Protein sequence: CASRQGLNQPQHF.

The genes are TRBV6-5 and TRBJ2-5, with D maybe TRBD1 (6 bases). CDR3 length equals 16 residues. The V end lost 1 base, the J end lost 7 bases, and 19 bases lay between the germline ends. Germline V gene data show CDR1 as MNHEY and CDR2 as SVGAGI. The CDR3 reads CASSYLGAVGSGTQYF. The CDR3 DNA is TGTGCCAGCAGTTACTTGGGGGCCGTAGGGTCTGGGACCCAGTACTTC.

The gene calls are TRBV25-1 and TRBJ2-2; 9 positions agree with TRBD1. V lost 3 bases, J lost 6 bases, and 5 bases stayed unmatched. In germline, CDR1 is MGHDK, CDR2 SYGVNS. The CDR3 runs to 15 residues. CDR3 DNA sequence: TGTGCCAGCAGTGACTCGACAGGGGGTGCCGGGGAGCTGTTTTTT. This translates into CASSDSTGGAGELFF. Full variable domain (rest looked up from reference TRBV25-1 and TRBJ2-2): EADIYQTPRYLVIGTGKKITLECSQTMGHDKMYWYQQDPGMELHLIHYSYGVNSTEKGDLSSESTVSRIRTEHFPLTLESARPSHTSQYLCASSDSTGGAGELFFGEGSRLTVL.

V gene TRBV10-3 combines with J gene TRBJ2-5, with 7 bases matching TRBD1. The J call may not be correct, given that the DNA end is closer to TRBJ2-7. The CDR3 extends over 14 amino acids. Germline CDR1 reads ENHRY; CDR2 reads SYGVKD. The CDR3 coding sequence is TGTGCCATCAGTGGCAAAGGGGGCGCGGACGAGCAGTACTTC. This gives the protein CAISGKGGADEQYF.

The genes are TRBV2 and TRBJ1-5, with 9 bases lining up with TRBD1. The CDR3 is 16 amino acids. V shed 10 bases and J 2 bases; nucleotides not matched to a gene: 12. Germline CDR1 is SNHLY and CDR2 is FYNNEI. CDR3 bases: TGTGCCACCAGGGACAGGGAGGTCAGGGGCAATCAGCCCCAGCATTTT. Its protein is CATRDREVRGNQPQHF.

V and J are TRBV9 and TRBJ2-5, with D perhaps TRBD1 (5 bases). The ends were cut back, 1 base at V and 1 base at J, with 14 bases in the middle. The CDR3 totals 16 residues. From germline, CDR1 is SGDLS and CDR2 YYNGEE. Written as DNA, the CDR3 is TGTGCCAGCAGCGTACACCAAGGGGTAATCCAAGAGACCCAGTACTTC. Translating it yields CASSVHQGVIQETQYF.

The chain combines TRBV28 with TRBJ2-7; 9 bases match TRBD1. The CDR3 is 14 residues long. Looked up from germline, CDR1 is MDHEN and CDR2 is SYDVKM. Trimming took 11 bases from V and 6 from J; bases not matched to a gene: 14. Here the CDR3 DNA reads TGTGCCTACGAGGGACAGGGAAGAAAGGGCGAGCAGTACTTC. This gives the protein CAYEGQGRKGEQYF.